This T cell receptor beta chain was captured by sequencing in a study of identical twins. V was trimmed by 2 bases and J by 7 bases, leaving 14 bases between them. The CDR3 totals 15 residues. The germline V gene has CDR1 MNHNS and CDR2 SASEGT. Findings of the study overall: Insertions were fewer in abundant cord blood beta clonotypes, whereas memory repertoires showed none of this pattern.

Turning to this clonotype: What it recognizes is unknown.

TCRdb re-called the 5' RACE reads through MiXCR, storing one row per CDR3 protein. The data contain a few hundred thousand distinct CDR3 sequences, around an eighth of them singletons. Separately, the same data were catalogued under a study of yellow fever vaccine responses in identical twins.

The sample taken for sequencing was CD8+ T cells sorted from blood. The chain couples TRBV6-1 to TRBJ2-2; TRBD2 is a possible D gene (5 bases). The sequence came from a woman younger than 35 in good health. CDR3 region: CASSELSGNHGELFF. The CDR3 nucleotides are TGTGCCAGCAGTGAACTCTCGGGGAATCACGGGGAGCTGTTTTTT.